This TCR beta chain was found in a study of radiotherapy plus CTLA-4 blockade in lung cancer. Libraries were prepared by immunoSEQ multiplex PCR; TCRdb keeps only in-frame clonotypes and omits some of them. Of 55,000 to 80,000 clones in the sample, approximately 78% were seen once. The CDR3 is 12 residues long. The germline V and J ends were trimmed by 2 bases and 2 bases, with 4 bases remaining between them. Looked up from germline, CDR1 is MNHEY and CDR2 is SVGAGI. The sequences come from peripheral blood, collected from a patient treated with radiotherapy plus ipilimumab. This sequence was found in a human donor with non-small cell lung cancer who had a complete response to radiotherapy plus ipilimumab. The genes are TRBV6-5 and TRBJ2-7; D uncertain. CDR3 in DNA: TGTGCCAGCAGTTACGGGCCCTACGAGCAGTACTTC. Translating it yields CASSYGPYEQYF.